A single sample is the source of the 13 T cell receptor beta chains below, sequenced in a study of shared clonotypes between healthy human individuals. Repertoires were generated with immunoSEQ multiplex PCR, while TCRdb's copy carries only in-frame clones and drops some. The repertoire holds approximately 720,000 clones, with about two thirds as singletons. The sample taken for sequencing was memory CD4+ T cells sorted from blood. Subset: CD45RA-negative fraction. These receptors were collected from a woman aged 30 to 39 in good health.

Many counts were recorded for this clone. This chain joins TRBV19 and TRBJ2-5, with D perhaps TRBD2 (5 bases). CDR3 size: 15 residues. V lost 4 bases and J lost 0, with 12 bases in between. Germline V gene sequence: CDR1 LNHDA, CDR2 SQIVND (reference sequence). CDR3 in DNA: TGTGCCAGTAGTAAGGGTGGAGGTCACCAAGAGACCCAGTACTTC. Protein sequence: CASSKGGGHQETQYF. Full variable domain (missing parts from reference TRBV19 and TRBJ2-5): DGGITQSPKYLFRKEGQNVTLSCEQNLNHDAMYWYRQDPGQGLRLIYYSQIVNDFQKGDIAEGYSVSREKKESFPLTVTSAQKNPTAFYLCASSKGGGHQETQYFGPGTRLLVL.

The chain employs TRBV27 and TRBJ1-3, with TRBD1 matching over 9 bases. CDR3 length: 14 amino acids. The germline CDR1 and CDR2 sequences are MNHEY and SMNVEV (reference sequence). Trimming cost V 8 bases and J 2 bases; bases outside gene matches: 4. CDR3: CASANRGPGNTIYF. CDR3 sequence (DNA): TGTGCCAGCGCCAACAGGGGGCCTGGAAACACCATATATTTT.

The CDR3 region has the DNA TGTGCCAGCTCTCCAAACAGGGAGGCTTTGACCGGGGAGCTGTTTTTT. Translating gives CASSPNREALTGELFF. The chain has TRBV18 and TRBJ2-2; D assignment may be TRBD1 or TRBD2 (6 bases each). This CDR3 spans 16 amino acids. Germline V CDR1 and CDR2: KGHSH, LQKENI. The V and J ends lost 6 bases and 5 bases respectively, with 19 bases between them.

This clone was counted between two and nine times. The chain couples TRBV19 to TRBJ1-2; D is uncertain. The CDR3 totals 13 residues. V lost 7 bases, J lost 1 base, and 10 bases lay in between. Germline lookup yields CDR1 LNHDA and CDR2 SQIVND (reference sequence). The CDR3 coding sequence is TGTGCCAGTACCCTCGAGAATAACTATGGCTACACCTTC. Translation: CASTLENNYGYTF.

The chain combines TRBV7-9 with TRBJ1-4; D remains unclear. There are 13 residues in the CDR3. V dropped 5 bases and J dropped 14 bases, with 18 bases sitting between them. Germline CDR1 is SEHNR and CDR2 is FQNEAQ (reference sequence). CDR3: CASSQRLPGRLFF. In DNA, the CDR3 is TGTGCCAGCAGCCAAAGACTACCTGGGCGGCTGTTTTTT.

The chain recombines TRBV2 with TRBJ1-2; D remains ambiguous. The CDR3 runs 13 residues. Looked up from germline, CDR1 is SNHLY and CDR2 is FYNNEI. Trimming cost V 3 bases and J 0 bases, with 5 bases left between them. The CDR3 here is CASSEEANYGYTF. The CDR3 DNA is TGTGCCAGCAGTGAGGAGGCTAACTATGGCTACACCTTC.

This clone was found once. The chain links TRBV28 to TRBJ2-7, with unresolved D. The CDR3 length is 14 residues. The germline V gene encodes CDR1 MDHEN and CDR2 SYDVKM. V lost 3 bases, J lost 1 base, and 10 bases lay in between. The CDR3 DNA reads as TGTGCCAGCAGTTTGACGGCGGAGTCCTACGAGCAGTACTTC. Protein sequence: CASSLTAESYEQYF.

The rearrangement joins TRBV6-5 to TRBJ2-1; D is unresolved. CDR1 is MNHEY and CDR2 is SVGAGI in the germline V gene. The CDR3 length is 14 residues. The ends were cut back, 7 bases at V and 7 bases at J, with 17 bases in the middle. The CDR3 protein is CASNPGMLENEQFF. CDR3 coding DNA: TGTGCCAGCAATCCGGGTATGTTGGAGAATGAGCAGTTCTTC.

This sequence joins TRBV2 and TRBJ1-2, with 7 nucleotides matching TRBD1. The junction had 3 bases not matched to a gene; V was cut back by 4 bases and J by 4 bases. This CDR3 has 13 amino acids. The germline gives CDR1 SNHLY, CDR2 FYNNEI. The CDR3 region has the DNA TGTGCCAGCAGTGCGACAGGGTCCTATGGCTACACCTTC. It codes for CASSATGSYGYTF. The entire variable domain, with the rest obtained from reference TRBV2 and TRBJ1-2, is as follows: EPEVTQTPSHQVTQMGQEVILRCVPISNHLYFYWYRQILGQKVEFLVSFYNNEISEKSEIFDDQFSVERPDGSNFTLKIRSTKLEDSAMYFCASSATGSYGYTFGSGTRLTVV.

The V call is TRBV7-8, the J call TRBJ2-7; no firm D call. The germline CDR1 and CDR2 sequences are SGHVS and FQNEAQ. V dropped 3 bases and J dropped 6 bases, with 9 bases sitting between them. The CDR3 is 12 residues long. The CDR3 loop is CASSFRLGEQYF. CDR3 coding DNA: TGTGCCAGCAGCTTCCGGCTGGGCGAGCAGTACTTC.

V is TRBV14 and J is TRBJ2-1; a weak D match, TRBD2 (6 bases). Germline CDR1 is SGHDN and CDR2 is FVKESK. Trimming pared 3 bases from V and 9 bases from J, leaving 15 bases between. This CDR3 has 14 residues. CDR3 nucleotide sequence: TGTGCCAGCAGCCAGCGGGACTGGCGGGGTGAGCAGTTCTTC. Translation gives CASSQRDWRGEQFF.

The rearrangement uses TRBV2 and TRBJ2-3; no definite D call. Trimming pared 2 bases from V and 0 bases from J, leaving 12 bases between. The CDR3 spans 16 residues. Per germline, CDR1 SNHLY and CDR2 FYNNEI. CDR3 sequence: CASSELVVSSTDTQYF. The CDR3 bases are TGTGCCAGCAGTGAATTGGTAGTATCTAGCACAGATACGCAGTATTTT.

DNA of the CDR3: TGTGCCAGCAGCCCTTTAGGGGACAGACCCTACGAGCAGTACTTC. Its translation is CASSPLGDRPYEQYF. V gene TRBV4-2 combines with J gene TRBJ2-7; 7 bases are shared with TRBD1. After removal of 4 bases from V and 2 bases from J, the junction contained 8 bases not matched to a gene. CDR1 is LGHNA, CDR2 YNFKEQ, per germline. The CDR3 length is 15 residues.